This note documents a single TCR beta chain sequence. As processed by the authors: For nucleated cells, counts were estimated from reference gene primer amplification. Repertoires were generated with immunoSEQ multiplex PCR, while TCRdb's copy carries only in-frame clones and drops some. That table furnishes V, J and clone size, whereas the DNA furnished D and trimming. The table includes 56,000 or so clones, approximately 87% detected once. This entry comes from a study of blood T cell repertoires in COVID-19. About the study: COVID-19 samples, acute and convalescent, were from the United States, Italy and Spain. From T cells, B-cell-depleted T cells, or PBMCs came the material, which was cDNA or gDNA.

The CDR3 is 14 residues long. After removal of 6 bases from V and 3 bases from J, the junction contained 4 bases not matched to a gene. Germline values: CDR1 MDHEN, CDR2 SYDVKM. The sequenced sample was peripheral blood. V and J are TRBV28 and TRBJ2-2; TRBD1 matches 7 bases. This receptor was obtained from a middle-aged man with acute or convalescent COVID-19. The CDR3, as DNA: TGTGCCAGCAGGACAGGGTCGGACACCGGGGAGCTGTTTTTT. Its protein product is CASRTGSDTGELFF.